This paragraph covers one T cell receptor beta chain sequence. In the study's own analysis: Reference gene primer amplification gave estimated nucleated cell counts. TCRdb's table, derived via immunoSEQ multiplex PCR, lists solely in-frame clones and lacks some. The D gene and trimming were derived from the DNA, and the V and J assignments and clone size from that table. The repertoire consists of 250,000 to 350,000 clones, with more than 70% occurring once and the leading ten covering over 2%. This sample is drawn from a study of blood T cell repertoires in COVID-19. Study-wide background: In each case, the material was cDNA or gDNA derived from T cells, B-cell-depleted T cells, or PBMCs.

Participants were aged about 18 to 95 years, lived in under 25 US areas, and enrolled virtually. Allocation to cohorts depended on clinical history reported by the participants. The sequenced material came from PBMCs or T cells enriched from blood (not recorded which). The clonotype comes from an older woman in a cohort exposed to, infected with or recovered from COVID-19 (not recorded which).

The CDR3, as DNA: TGTGCCAGCAGCCCAGGAATGAACACTGAAGCTTTCTTT. It codes for CASSPGMNTEAFF. The chain uses TRBV11-2 and TRBJ1-1; unclear D gene. This CDR3 comprises 13 residues. The V and J ends lost 5 bases and 0 bases respectively, with 7 bases between them. Germline V gene data show CDR1 as SGHAT and CDR2 as FQNNGV.